One sample yielded the 28 T cell receptor beta chains listed below, sequenced in a study of T cells in Graves' hyperthyroidism and ophthalmopathy. RNA transcripts were the template for amplifying TCR beta CDR3 regions. The HTBI primer set drove a first-round RT-PCR of the TCR CDR3. TCRdb reprocessed the multiplex PCR reads via MiXCR and lists one record per CDR3 protein. Here the sample spans 350,000 to 500,000 distinct CDR3 sequences, 12% to 15% being singletons. Sequences were obtained from blood. The receptors were sampled from a woman between 18 and 29 years old with Graves' hyperthyroidism.

This clonotype was observed at least ten times. This chain connects TRBV29-1 to TRBJ2-3; maybe TRBD2 (6 bases). V was trimmed by 0 bases and J by 0 bases, leaving 13 bases between them. The CDR3 runs 16 residues. Germline CDR1 and CDR2: SQVTM and ANQGSEA. CDR3 protein: CSVEDLAGTSTDTQYF. The CDR3 nucleotides are TGCAGCGTTGAAGATCTGGCGGGGACTAGCACAGATACGCAGTATTTT.

The chain uses TRBV3-1 and TRBJ2-3, with TRBD1 matching over 8 bases. The V gene's germline CDR1 is LGHDT and CDR2 YNNKEL (reference sequence). The CDR3 has 18 amino acids. The ends lost 0 bases at V and 1 base at J; junction bases unmatched: 9. CDR3 region: CASSQDFTGGGGTDTQYF. The CDR3 bases are TGTGCCAGCAGCCAAGATTTCACAGGGGGAGGAGGCACAGATACGCAGTATTTT.

The J gene is TRBJ2-2, the V gene TRBV7-3; D uncertain. CDR3 size: 13 residues. Germline V lookup: CDR1 SGHTA, CDR2 FQGTGA. Trimming shortened V by 4 bases and J by 6 bases, and 9 bases separated the two germline ends. DNA of the CDR3: TGTGCCAGCAGCTCATCTACGGCCGGGGAGCTGTTTTTT. Translation: CASSSSTAGELFF.

This clonotype was observed at least ten times. Here the CDR3 reads CASSHSTGGADTQYF. CDR3 bases: TGCGCCAGCAGCCACTCGACAGGAGGGGCAGATACGCAGTATTTT. The rearrangement uses TRBV4-3 and TRBJ2-3; D possibly matches TRBD1 or TRBD2 (6 bases each). V was pared by 3 bases and J by 4 bases, with 14 bases between. The length of the CDR3 is 15 residues. Looked up from germline, CDR1 is LGHNA and CDR2 is YSLEER.

This clonotype was seen repeatedly, ten times or more. The rearrangement links TRBV12-3 or TRBV12-4 to TRBJ1-4, with D possibly being TRBD1 (6 bases). CDR3 length: 14 residues. Between the trimmed V and J ends, which lost 6 bases and 4 bases, there was a span of 12 bases. CDR3: CASRHTGINEKLFF. Written as DNA, the CDR3 is TGTGCCAGCAGACACACAGGGATTAATGAAAAACTGTTTTTT.

This clonotype was seen ten or more times. The rearrangement uses TRBV10-3 and TRBJ2-1; D is uncertain. The length of the CDR3 is 16 residues. The V end was cut by 10 bases, the J end by 0 bases, with 19 bases between. Per the germline V gene, CDR1 is ENHRY and CDR2 is SYGVKD. This CDR3 is CATTVYSESSYNEQFF. CDR3 DNA sequence: TGTGCCACCACAGTGTACAGCGAGAGCTCCTACAATGAGCAGTTCTTC.

This clonotype was seen at least ten times. The genes are TRBV7-2 and TRBJ2-1; 13 nucleotides line up with TRBD2. CDR3 length: 18 residues. Germline CDR1 reads SGHTA; CDR2 reads FQGNSA. V lost 1 base and J lost 7; bases outside the gene matches: 10. The CDR3 sequence is CASSLEGGRTSGRNEQFF. CDR3 DNA sequence: TGTGCCAGCAGCTTAGAGGGGGGGAGGACTAGCGGGAGAAATGAGCAGTTCTTC.

V is TRBV6-5 and J is TRBJ2-3; 9 bases fit TRBD2. The V gene's germline CDR1 is MNHEY and CDR2 SVGAGI. This CDR3 has 13 residues. Trimming at V came to 2 bases and at J to 6 bases, leaving 0 bases not matched to a gene. The CDR3 nucleotides are TGTGCCAGCAGTTACGGACTAGCGGATACGCAGTATTTT. This codes for CASSYGLADTQYF.

This clonotype was seen ten or more times. The chain couples TRBV27 to TRBJ2-3, with 7 bases aligning to TRBD1. From germline, CDR1 is MNHEY and CDR2 SMNVEV (reference sequence). Trimming cost V 5 bases and J 2 bases; bases outside gene matches: 7. This CDR3 is built from 15 residues. The CDR3 DNA reads TGTGCCAGCAGTCTTACAGGGGCATACACAGATACGCAGTATTTT. Amino acid sequence: CASSLTGAYTDTQYF.

The chain has TRBV13 and TRBJ1-3; 8 bases align to TRBD1. CDR3 length: 18 amino acids. CDR1 is PRHDT, CDR2 FYEKMQ, per germline (reference sequence). V shed 0 bases, J shed 0 bases, and the junction held 7 bases outside the gene matches. The CDR3 spells CASSLGEGQGLSGNTIYF. The CDR3 DNA follows: TGTGCCAGCAGCTTAGGAGAAGGACAGGGCCTCTCTGGAAACACCATATATTTT.

This clonotype was picked up a small number of times. This sequence may be a read error, since a much larger clone differs from it by one base. The V call is TRBV20-1, the J call TRBJ1-1, with D perhaps TRBD1 (5 bases). Germline V gene data show CDR1 as DFQATT and CDR2 as SNEGSKA (reference sequence). The CDR3 totals 13 residues. Trimming took off 5 bases at V and 5 bases at J, with 15 bases between the two ends. This CDR3 reads CSAVPWGITEAFF. CDR3 sequence (DNA): TGCAGTGCTGTACCATGGGGCATAACTGAAGCTTTCTTT.

This chain joins TRBV20-1 and TRBJ1-1; the D is unclear. CDR1 is DFQATT, CDR2 SNEGSKA, per germline (reference sequence). The CDR3 length is 13 residues. V gave up 7 bases and J gave up 2 bases, with 14 bases separating them. This CDR3 is CSVEGIENTEAFF. The CDR3 DNA is TGCAGTGTTGAAGGGATTGAAAACACTGAAGCTTTCTTT.

In this sample, this clonotype turned up many times. The V gene is TRBV7-2, the J gene TRBJ2-2, with D perhaps being TRBD1 or TRBD2 (5 bases each). The CDR3 extends over 16 amino acids. Germline CDR1 and CDR2: SGHTA and FQGNSA. Trimming pared 1 base from V and 1 base from J, leaving 10 bases between. CDR3 protein: CASSLVGRLNTGELFF. The CDR3 nucleotides are TGTGCCAGCAGCTTAGTGGGACGCCTGAACACCGGGGAGCTGTTTTTT.

This clonotype was counted a few times. The J gene is TRBJ1-6, the V gene TRBV28; maybe TRBD1 (5 bases). V was cut by 6 bases and J by 0 bases, with 15 bases left in between. Germline V CDR1 and CDR2: MDHEN, SYDVKM. There are 17 residues in the CDR3. CDR3 coding DNA: TGTGCCAGCAGCCCGATGACAGACACCTCCTATAATTCACCCCTCCACTTT. Translated, it gives CASSPMTDTSYNSPLHF.

This clonotype appeared many times. The chain combines TRBV7-8 with TRBJ2-2; 7 bases map to TRBD2. The CDR3 contains 15 residues. The germline gives CDR1 SGHVS, CDR2 FQNEAQ. The V and J ends lost 5 bases and 7 bases, in that order; junction bases with no gene match: 10. CDR3 DNA: TGTGCCAGCAGCCCCGGACTAGTGTTCGGCGGGGAGCTGTTTTTT. Its translation: CASSPGLVFGGELFF.

This chain links TRBV7-2 with TRBJ2-5; 11 bases map to TRBD2. The trim removed 3 bases at V and 4 bases at J, leaving 4 bases unmatched. CDR3 length: 15 residues. Germline-derived CDR1 and CDR2 are SGHTA and FQGNSA. In nucleotides, the CDR3 is TGTGCCAGCAGCTTCGGGCTAGCGGGAGGAGAGACCCAGTACTTC. This gives the protein CASSFGLAGGETQYF.

This clonotype was counted a few times. Germline is not matched at one junction end, which may reflect a read error. The rearrangement links TRBV9 to TRBJ1-1; no firm D call. The CDR3 covers 15 residues. Germline CDR1 SGDLS, CDR2 YYNGEE. The CDR3 loop is CASSVGGEGNTGAFF. The CDR3 nucleotides are TGTGCCAGCAGCGTAGGTGGGGAGGGAAACACTGGAGCTTTCTTT.

This clonotype occurred many times. The rearrangement links TRBV5-1 to TRBJ2-3, with D possibly TRBD1 on 6 matching bases. The germline V and J ends were trimmed by 3 bases and 0 bases, with 14 bases remaining between them. Germline CDR1 is SGHRS and CDR2 is YFSETQ. The CDR3 consists of 16 residues. The CDR3: CASSSTGTQSTDTQYF. The CDR3, as DNA: TGCGCCAGCAGCTCAACCGGGACACAGAGCACAGATACGCAGTATTTT.

The chain is built from TRBV28 and TRBJ1-4; 10 bases are a match to TRBD1. V lost 8 bases and J lost 7; bases outside the gene matches: 4. Germline V gives CDR1 MDHEN, CDR2 SYDVKM. The CDR3 is 13 residues long. Written as DNA, the CDR3 is TGTGCCAGCGTGGGACAGGGGACTGAAAAACTGTTTTTT. This gives the protein CASVGQGTEKLFF.

This clonotype was recorded a few times. The chain links TRBV20-1 to TRBJ2-7; 8 nucleotides align to TRBD1. V was clipped by 4 bases and J by 3 bases; unmatched bases: 5. The CDR3 consists of 13 residues. Germline CDR1 DFQATT, CDR2 SNEGSKA (reference sequence). The CDR3 loop is CSATQGQVYEQYF. In DNA form, the CDR3 reads TGCAGTGCTACCCAGGGACAGGTCTACGAGCAGTACTTC.

Many counts were recorded for this clonotype. The V gene is TRBV4-1, the J gene TRBJ1-5; tentatively, D is TRBD1 (5 bases). The CDR3 extends over 18 amino acids. Germline CDR1 and CDR2: MGHRA and YSYEKL. The V gene lost 1 base and the J gene lost 1 base, with 17 bases spanning the gap. CDR3 amino acids: CASSQVDMGVLSNQPQHF. CDR3 DNA: TGCGCCAGCAGCCAAGTCGATATGGGGGTCCTCAGCAATCAGCCCCAGCATTTT.

This clonotype has ten or more counts. The CDR3 coding sequence is TGCAGTGCTAGAGATTCCTTGGGCAGGGGGGGCTACGAGCAGTACTTC. Amino acid sequence: CSARDSLGRGGYEQYF. V and J are TRBV20-1 and TRBJ2-7; D may correspond to TRBD1 or TRBD2 (7 bases each). Germline values: CDR1 DFQATT, CDR2 SNEGSKA (reference sequence). The CDR3 sequence is 16 residues long. The V and J ends lost 0 bases and 3 bases respectively, with 18 bases between them.

This clonotype was detected ten times or more. J is TRBJ1-5 and V is TRBV28, with TRBD1 as a possible D gene (6 bases). Germline CDR1 is MDHEN and CDR2 is SYDVKM. CDR3 size: 12 residues. Trimming left V 6 bases short and J 7 bases short, with 10 bases between. The DNA for the CDR3 is TGTGCCAGCAGACAGGGTTTACAGCCCCAGCATTTT. It specifies CASRQGLQPQHF. The full variable domain, completed using reference TRBV28 and TRBJ1-5, is DVKVTQSSRYLVKRTGEKVFLECVQDMDHENMFWYRQDPGLGLRLIYFSYDVKMKEKGDIPEGYSVSREKKERFSLILESASTNQTSMYLCASRQGLQPQHFGDGTRLSIL.

This clonotype was detected a few times. The CDR3 sequence: CASSPMRGASNEKLFF. The CDR3 bases are TGCGCCAGCAGCCCCATGAGGGGGGCTAGTAATGAAAAACTGTTTTTT. The V and J genes are TRBV4-1 and TRBJ1-4, with D maybe TRBD1 (6 bases). Germline V gene lookup returns CDR1 MGHRA and CDR2 YSYEKL. The ends were cut back, 4 bases at V and 4 bases at J, with 16 bases in the middle. This CDR3 has 16 amino acids.

The table lists this clonotype with a few counts. J is TRBJ2-3 and V is TRBV7-3; D may be TRBD2 (6 bases). Germline loops: CDR1 SGHTA, CDR2 FQGTGA. This CDR3 has 17 residues. V was shortened by 4 bases and J by 1 base, with 18 bases between the two germline ends. CDR3 nucleotide sequence: TGTGCCAGCAGCTCCCCCCTGGGGGGATCTGGCACAGATACGCAGTATTTT. Its protein product is CASSSPLGGSGTDTQYF.

This clonotype has ten or more counts. This CDR3 is CASSWGQGRQPQHF. The DNA of the CDR3 is TGTGCCAGCAGCTGGGGTCAGGGTAGACAGCCCCAGCATTTT. This chain uses TRBV27 with TRBJ1-5; D perhaps matches TRBD1 (5 bases). Germline CDR1 MNHEY, CDR2 SMNVEV (reference sequence). The CDR3 is 14 amino acids. Trimming shortened V by 6 bases and J by 7 bases, and 16 bases separated the two germline ends.

This clonotype was counted ten times or more. V usage is TRBV20-1 and J usage is TRBJ1-5, with 9 bases that match TRBD1. Losses at the gene ends were 0 bases for V and 0 bases for J; bases not matched to a gene: 0. This CDR3 comprises 15 residues. The V gene's germline CDR1 is DFQATT and CDR2 SNEGSKA (reference sequence). Here the CDR3 DNA reads TGCAGTGCTAGAGAGACAGGGGGTAGCAATCAGCCCCAGCATTTT. Protein sequence: CSARETGGSNQPQHF.

The chain joins TRBV20-1 to TRBJ2-1; the match to TRBD2 covers 7 bases. CDR1 and CDR2 from the germline V gene are DFQATT and SNEGSKA (reference sequence). The CDR3 length is 12 residues. Germline trimming cut 4 bases from V and 15 bases from J; bases unmatched to any gene: 12. The CDR3 sequence is CSANVPGGGRFF. The CDR3, as DNA: TGCAGTGCTAACGTCCCGGGAGGCGGTCGGTTCTTC.